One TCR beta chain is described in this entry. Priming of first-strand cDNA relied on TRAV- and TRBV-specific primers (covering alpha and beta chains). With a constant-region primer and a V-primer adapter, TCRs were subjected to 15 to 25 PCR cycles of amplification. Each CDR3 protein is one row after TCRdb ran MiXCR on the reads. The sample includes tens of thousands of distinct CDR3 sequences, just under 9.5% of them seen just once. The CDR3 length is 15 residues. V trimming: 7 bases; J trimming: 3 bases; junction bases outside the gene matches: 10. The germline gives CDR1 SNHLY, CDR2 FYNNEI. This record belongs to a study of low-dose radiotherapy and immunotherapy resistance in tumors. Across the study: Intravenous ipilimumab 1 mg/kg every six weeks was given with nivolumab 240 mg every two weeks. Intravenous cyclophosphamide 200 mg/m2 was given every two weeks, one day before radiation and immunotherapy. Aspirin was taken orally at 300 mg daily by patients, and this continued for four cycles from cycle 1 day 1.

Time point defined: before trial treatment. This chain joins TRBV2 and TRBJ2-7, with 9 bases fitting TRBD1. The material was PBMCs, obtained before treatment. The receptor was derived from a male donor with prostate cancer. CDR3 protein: CASKAGQGLLYEQYF. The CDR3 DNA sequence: TGTGCCAGCAAAGCGGGACAGGGCCTTCTCTACGAGCAGTACTTC.